This TCR beta chain stems from a study of T-cell memory formation after mild COVID-19. Study-wide background: Largely, TCR clusters stayed within a single donor.

This clonotype was seen more than once but under ten times. TCR alpha and TCR beta cDNA libraries with sample barcodes and UMIs came from 5'RACE using constant-segment primers. From the 5' RACE reads, TCRdb called clonotypes with MiXCR, one entry per CDR3 protein. The table records about 400,000 distinct CDR3 sequences, roughly 14% of them present only once. This CDR3 region has 15 residues. The germline CDR1 and CDR2 sequences are MNHEY and SMNVEV (reference sequence). The germline V and J ends were trimmed by 3 bases and 7 bases, with 17 bases remaining between them. V and J are TRBV27 and TRBJ2-3, with D tentatively TRBD2 (5 bases). The receptor comes from a man younger than 35 who had mild COVID-19 (a few samples of this study predate the infection). Cell type and time point are not known. Sequenced: PBMCs or a T cell subset sorted from them (not recorded which). Here the CDR3 DNA reads TGTGCCAGCAGTTTTCCCGGGGATACTCGTAATACGCAGTATTTT. Protein sequence: CASSFPGDTRNTQYF.